This record looks at one T cell receptor beta chain sequence and its context. What it recognizes is unknown. This specimen belongs to a study of blood T cells in healthy people across ages. Broader study findings: Long-lived donors carried more naive CD4+ cells and greater diversity than aged donors.

Losses at the gene ends were 0 bases for V and 8 bases for J; bases not matched to a gene: 8. Germline CDR1 and CDR2: MGHRA and YSYEKL. This CDR3 has 16 amino acids. Combining a sample-barcoded 5' primer with a J-beta primer mix, a second PCR ran for roughly 7 to 12 cycles. Tags on each cDNA molecule came from a template-switch adaptor with 12 random nucleotides. CDR3-containing paired-end reads numbering at least 2.5 million came from each sample. TCRdb re-derived calls from the 5' RACE reads in MiXCR, one entry per CDR3 protein. The profile covers 1.5 million to 1.8 million distinct CDR3 sequences, with 35% to 45% appearing a single time and just over 4% taken by the ten largest.

This chain joins TRBV4-1 and TRBJ2-1, with TRBD1 matching over 9 bases. This TCR was sampled from a young woman in good health. Specimen: blood. The CDR3 sequence: CASSQDSGQGRDEQFF. CDR3 DNA sequence: TGCGCCAGCAGCCAAGATTCCGGACAGGGGAGGGATGAGCAGTTCTTC.